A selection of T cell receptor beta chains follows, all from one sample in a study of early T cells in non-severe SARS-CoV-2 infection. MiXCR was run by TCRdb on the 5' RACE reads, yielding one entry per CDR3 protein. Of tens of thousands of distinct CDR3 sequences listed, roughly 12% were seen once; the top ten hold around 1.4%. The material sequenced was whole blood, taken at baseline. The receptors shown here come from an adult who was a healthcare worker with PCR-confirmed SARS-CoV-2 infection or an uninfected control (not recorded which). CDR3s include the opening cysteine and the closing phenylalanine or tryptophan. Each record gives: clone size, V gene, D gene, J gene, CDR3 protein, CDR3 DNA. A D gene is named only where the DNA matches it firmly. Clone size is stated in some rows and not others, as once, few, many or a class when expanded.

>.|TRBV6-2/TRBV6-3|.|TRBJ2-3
CASSRDGADTQYF
TGTGCCAGCAGTCGGGATGGGGCAGATACGCAGTATTTT
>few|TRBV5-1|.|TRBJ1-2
CASSLGQVDGYTF
TGCGCCAGCAGCTTGGGACAGGTGGACGGCTACACCTTC
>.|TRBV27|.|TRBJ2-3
CASSYSALLRTDTQYF
TGTGCCAGCAGTTATTCCGCGCTCTTACGCACAGATACGCAGTATTTT
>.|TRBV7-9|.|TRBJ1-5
CASSFAQGSNQPQHF
TGTGCCAGCAGCTTCGCGCAGGGAAGCAATCAGCCCCAGCATTTT
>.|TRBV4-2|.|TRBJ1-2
CASSQDPGLAGGYTF
TGTGCCAGCAGCCAAGATCCTGGGCTAGCGGGTGGCTACACCTTC
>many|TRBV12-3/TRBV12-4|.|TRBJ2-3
CASSLEGGTDTQYF
TGTGCCAGCAGTTTAGAGGGTGGCACAGATACGCAGTATTTT
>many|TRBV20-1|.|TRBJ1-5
CSARESNQPQHF
TGCAGTGCTAGAGAGAGCAATCAGCCCCAGCATTTT
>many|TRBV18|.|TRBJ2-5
CASSPLANNQETQYF
TGTGCCAGCTCACCATTGGCTAACAACCAAGAGACCCAGTACTTC
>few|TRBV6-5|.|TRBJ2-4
CASRRDIAKNIQYF
TGTGCCAGCAGGCGAGATATAGCCAAAAACATTCAGTACTTC
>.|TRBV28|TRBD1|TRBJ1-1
CASRQGLTDTEAFF
TGTGCCTCCCGACAGGGCCTCACGGACACTGAAGCTTTCTTT
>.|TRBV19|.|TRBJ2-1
CATQSQGSSYNEQFF
TGTGCCACTCAATCGCAGGGTAGCTCCTACAATGAGCAGTTCTTC
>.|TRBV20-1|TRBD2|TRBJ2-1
CSARGSGRMYNEQFF
TGCAGTGCTAGAGGTAGCGGGAGGATGTACAATGAGCAGTTCTTC
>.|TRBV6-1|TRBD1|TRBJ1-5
CASSPGTGKGYSNQPQHF
TGTGCCAGCAGTCCCGGGACAGGGAAGGGTTATAGCAATCAGCCCCAGCATTTT
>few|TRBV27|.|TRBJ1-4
CASSPNADVNEKLFF
TGTGCCAGCAGTCCAAACGCGGACGTTAATGAAAAACTGTTTTTT
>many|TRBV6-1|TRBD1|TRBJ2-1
CASTEGQVYNEQFF
TGTGCCAGCACCGAGGGACAGGTCTACAATGAGCAGTTCTTC
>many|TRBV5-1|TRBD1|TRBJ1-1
CASSLGTGRMGSTEAFF
TGCGCCAGCAGCTTAGGGACAGGGCGAATGGGGAGCACTGAAGCTTTCTTT
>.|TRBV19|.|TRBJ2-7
CASSPGISEQYF
TGTGCCAGTAGTCCAGGGATATCCGAGCAGTACTTC
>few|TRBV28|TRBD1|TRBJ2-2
CASDRANTGELFF
TGTGCCTCGGACAGGGCGAACACCGGGGAGCTGTTTTTT
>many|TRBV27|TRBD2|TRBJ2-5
CASSPSSGRAETQYF
TGTGCCAGCAGTCCCTCTAGCGGGAGGGCAGAGACCCAGTACTTC
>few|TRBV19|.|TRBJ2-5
CASSIGRGRTQYF
TGTGCCAGTAGTATTGGACGGGGGCGGACCCAGTACTTC
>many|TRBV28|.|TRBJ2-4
CASRRDFQAKNIQYF
TGTGCCAGCAGGAGGGACTTTCAAGCCAAAAACATTCAGTACTTC
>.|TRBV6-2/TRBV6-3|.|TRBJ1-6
CASSYSSGGSPLHF
TGTGCCAGCAGTTACTCGTCCGGGGGCTCACCCCTCCACTTT
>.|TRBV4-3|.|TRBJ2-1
CASSQNGILENEQFF
TGCGCCAGCAGCCAAAATGGGATTTTAGAAAATGAGCAGTTCTTC
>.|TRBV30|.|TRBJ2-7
CAWSVDFLYEQYF
TGTGCCTGGAGTGTTGATTTCCTCTACGAGCAGTACTTC
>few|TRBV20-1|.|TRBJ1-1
CSASGQQKNTEAFF
TGCAGTGCTAGTGGCCAGCAAAAGAACACTGAAGCTTTCTTT
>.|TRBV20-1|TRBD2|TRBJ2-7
CSARLAGTYEQYF
TGCAGTGCTCGACTAGCGGGGACATACGAGCAGTACTTC
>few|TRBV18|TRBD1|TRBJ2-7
CASSATGTYEQYF
TGTGCCAGCTCAGCGACAGGGACCTACGAGCAGTACTTC
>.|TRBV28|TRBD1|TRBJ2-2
CASSKPGQGVNTGELFF
TGTGCCAGCAGCAAACCGGGACAGGGGGTCAACACCGGGGAGCTGTTTTTT
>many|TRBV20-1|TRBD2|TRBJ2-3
CSAGTSGTDTQYF
TGCAGTGCTGGGACTAGCGGTACAGATACGCAGTATTTT
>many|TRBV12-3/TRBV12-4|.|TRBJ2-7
CASSYEGNSYKQYF
TGTGCCAGCAGTTACGAAGGGAATTCCTACAAGCAGTACTTC
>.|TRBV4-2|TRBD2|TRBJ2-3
CASSGTSMSTDTQYF
TGTGCCAGCAGCGGGACTAGCATGAGCACAGATACGCAGTATTTT
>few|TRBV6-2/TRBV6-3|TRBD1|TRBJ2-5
CASSYGTAQETQYF
TGTGCCAGCAGTTACGGGACAGCCCAAGAGACCCAGTACTTC
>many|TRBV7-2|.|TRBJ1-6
CASSSRGRTSSYNSPLHF
TGTGCCAGCAGCTCTAGAGGACGGACAAGCTCCTATAATTCACCCCTCCACTTT
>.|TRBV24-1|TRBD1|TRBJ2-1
CATSEGGTGSSYNEQFF
TGTGCCACCAGTGAAGGGGGGACAGGGAGCTCCTACAATGAGCAGTTCTTC
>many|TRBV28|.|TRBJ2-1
CASTTITPLGGDEQFF
TGTGCCAGCACCACGATCACCCCCTTGGGCGGCGATGAGCAGTTCTTC
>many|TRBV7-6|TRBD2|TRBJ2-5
CASSLGLAGKETQYF
TGTGCCAGCAGCTTAGGGCTAGCGGGCAAAGAGACCCAGTACTTC
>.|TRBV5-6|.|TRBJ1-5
CASSQGWDQPQHF
TGTGCCAGCAGCCAGGGTTGGGATCAGCCCCAGCATTTT
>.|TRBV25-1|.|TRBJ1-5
CASSEEYQPQHF
TGTGCCAGCAGTGAAGAGTATCAGCCCCAGCATTTT
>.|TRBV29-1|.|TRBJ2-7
CSVAGENSYEQYF
TGCAGCGTTGCGGGAGAGAACTCCTACGAGCAGTACTTC
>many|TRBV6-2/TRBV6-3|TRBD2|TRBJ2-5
CASRPRLDRAGEETQYF
TGTGCCAGCCGTCCCCGATTAGATAGAGCGGGAGAAGAGACCCAGTACTTC
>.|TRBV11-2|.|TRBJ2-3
CASSFSGSSTDTQYF
TGTGCCAGCAGCTTCAGCGGATCTAGCACAGATACGCAGTATTTT
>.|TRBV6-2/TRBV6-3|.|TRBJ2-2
CASSPSRGSPNTGELFF
TGTGCCAGCAGTCCCTCGCGGGGTTCCCCTAACACCGGGGAGCTGTTTTTT
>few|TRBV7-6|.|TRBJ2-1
CASSLLLGRGTGEQFF
TGTGCCAGCAGCTTGTTGTTGGGCCGGGGAACGGGGGAGCAGTTCTTC
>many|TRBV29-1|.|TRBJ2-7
CSVEKETNSYEQYF
TGCAGCGTTGAGAAGGAAACCAATTCCTACGAGCAGTACTTC
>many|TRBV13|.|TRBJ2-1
CASSLGSGVPYNEQFF
TGTGCCAGCAGCTTAGGGTCGGGGGTTCCCTACAATGAGCAGTTCTTC
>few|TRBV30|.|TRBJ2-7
CAWSDLRYEQYF
TGTGCCTGGAGTGACTTGCGATACGAGCAGTACTTC